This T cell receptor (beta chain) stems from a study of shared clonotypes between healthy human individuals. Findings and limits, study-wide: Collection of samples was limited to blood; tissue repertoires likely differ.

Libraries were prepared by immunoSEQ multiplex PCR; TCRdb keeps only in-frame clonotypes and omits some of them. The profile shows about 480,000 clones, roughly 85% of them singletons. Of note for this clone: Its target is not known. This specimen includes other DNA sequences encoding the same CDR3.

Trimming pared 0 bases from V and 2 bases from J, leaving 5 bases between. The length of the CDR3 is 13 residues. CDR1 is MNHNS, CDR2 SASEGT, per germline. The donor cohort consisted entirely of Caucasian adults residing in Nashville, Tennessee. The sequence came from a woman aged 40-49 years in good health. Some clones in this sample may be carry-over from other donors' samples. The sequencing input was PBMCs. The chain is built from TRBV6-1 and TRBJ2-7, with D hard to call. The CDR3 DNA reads TGTGCCAGCAGTGAAGCCGGCCCCTACGAGCAGTACTTC. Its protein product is CASSEAGPYEQYF.